Given below is one TCR beta chain in context. The target antigen is unknown. The data were obtained in a study of shared clonotypes between healthy human individuals. About the study: For every donor, three CD4 naive, three CD4 memory, two CD8 naive and one CD8 memory plates were used. Study-wide results and caveats: Naive subsets generally had larger estimated richness than memory subsets.

Profiled with immunoSEQ multiplex PCR; TCRdb holds only in-frame clones, not every one. The table lists 2.3 million or so clones, approximately 93% of them singletons. This CDR3 spans 16 amino acids. CDR1 and CDR2 (germline): SNHLY, FYNNEI. The ends lost 6 bases at V and 2 bases at J; junction bases unmatched: 12. The receptor's source is a man between 18 and 29 years old in good health. Some clones in this sample may be carry-over from other donors' samples. The chain links TRBV2 to TRBJ2-7, with 8 nucleotides matching TRBD2. The specimen was naive CD4+ T cells from PBMCs. Subset indicated: CD45RA+ positively selected. The CDR3 loop reads CASSRGWREDPYEQYF. CDR3 DNA sequence: TGTGCCAGCAGCCGCGGGTGGCGGGAGGACCCCTACGAGCAGTACTTC.